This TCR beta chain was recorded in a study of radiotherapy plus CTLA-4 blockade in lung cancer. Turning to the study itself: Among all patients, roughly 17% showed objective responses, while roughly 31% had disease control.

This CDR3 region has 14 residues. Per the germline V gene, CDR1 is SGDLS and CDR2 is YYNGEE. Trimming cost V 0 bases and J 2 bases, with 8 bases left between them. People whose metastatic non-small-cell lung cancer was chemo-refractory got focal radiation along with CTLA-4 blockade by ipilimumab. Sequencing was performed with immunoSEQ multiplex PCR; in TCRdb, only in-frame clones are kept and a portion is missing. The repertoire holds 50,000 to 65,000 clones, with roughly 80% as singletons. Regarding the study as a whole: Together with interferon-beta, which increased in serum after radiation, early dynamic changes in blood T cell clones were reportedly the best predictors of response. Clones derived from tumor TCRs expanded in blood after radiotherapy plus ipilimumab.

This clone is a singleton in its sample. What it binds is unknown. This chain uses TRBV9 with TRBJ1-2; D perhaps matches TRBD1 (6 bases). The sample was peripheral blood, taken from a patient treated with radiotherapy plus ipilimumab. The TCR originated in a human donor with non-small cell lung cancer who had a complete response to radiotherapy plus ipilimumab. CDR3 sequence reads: CASSVGDNNYGYTF. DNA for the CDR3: TGTGCCAGCAGCGTAGGGGACAACAACTATGGCTACACCTTC.